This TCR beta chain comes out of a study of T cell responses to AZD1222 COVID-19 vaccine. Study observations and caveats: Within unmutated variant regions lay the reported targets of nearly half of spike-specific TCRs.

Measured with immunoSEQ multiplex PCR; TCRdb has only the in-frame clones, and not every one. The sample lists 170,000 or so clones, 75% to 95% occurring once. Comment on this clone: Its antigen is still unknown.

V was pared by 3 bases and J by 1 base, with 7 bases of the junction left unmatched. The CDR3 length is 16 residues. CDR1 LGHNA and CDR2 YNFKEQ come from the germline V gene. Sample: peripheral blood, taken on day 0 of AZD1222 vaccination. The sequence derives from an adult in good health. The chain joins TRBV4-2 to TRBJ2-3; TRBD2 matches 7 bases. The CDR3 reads CASSQAGGRGTDTQYF. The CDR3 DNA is TGTGCCAGCAGCCAGGCCGGGGGGAGGGGCACAGATACGCAGTATTTT.